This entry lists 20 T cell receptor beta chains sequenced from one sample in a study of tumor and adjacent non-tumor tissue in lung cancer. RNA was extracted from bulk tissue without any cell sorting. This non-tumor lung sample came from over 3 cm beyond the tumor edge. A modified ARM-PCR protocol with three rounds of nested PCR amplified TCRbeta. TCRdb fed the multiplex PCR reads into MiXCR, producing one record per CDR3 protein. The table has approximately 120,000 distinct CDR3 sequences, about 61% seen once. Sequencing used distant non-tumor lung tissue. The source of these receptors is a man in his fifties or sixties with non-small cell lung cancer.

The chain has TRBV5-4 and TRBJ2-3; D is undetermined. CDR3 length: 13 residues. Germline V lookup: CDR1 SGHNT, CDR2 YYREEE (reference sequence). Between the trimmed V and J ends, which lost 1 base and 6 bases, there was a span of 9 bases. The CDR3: CASSLFWVDTQYF. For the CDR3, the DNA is TGTGCCAGCAGCTTGTTCTGGGTGGATACGCAGTATTTT.

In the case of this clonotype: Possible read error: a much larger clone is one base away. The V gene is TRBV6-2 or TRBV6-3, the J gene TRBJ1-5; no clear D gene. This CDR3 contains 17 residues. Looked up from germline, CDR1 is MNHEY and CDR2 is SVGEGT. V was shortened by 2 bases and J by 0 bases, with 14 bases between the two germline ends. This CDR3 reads CASSYLTGEYSNQPQHF. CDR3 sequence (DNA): TGTGCCAGCAGTTACCTCACGGGCGAGTATAGCAATCAGCCCCAGCATTTT.

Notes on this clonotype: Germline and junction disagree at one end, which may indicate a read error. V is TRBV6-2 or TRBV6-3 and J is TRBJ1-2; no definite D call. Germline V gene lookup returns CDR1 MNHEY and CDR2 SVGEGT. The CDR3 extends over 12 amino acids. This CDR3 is CASSSEGHGYTF. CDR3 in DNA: TGTGCCAGCAGTTCAGAAGGTCACGGCTACACTTTC.

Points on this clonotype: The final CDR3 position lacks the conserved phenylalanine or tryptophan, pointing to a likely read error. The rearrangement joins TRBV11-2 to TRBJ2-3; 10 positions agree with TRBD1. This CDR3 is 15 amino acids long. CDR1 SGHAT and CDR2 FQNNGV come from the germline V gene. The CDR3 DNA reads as TGTGCCAGCAGCCATCCGGGACAGGGGACAGATACACAGTATCTT. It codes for CASSHPGQGTDTQYL.

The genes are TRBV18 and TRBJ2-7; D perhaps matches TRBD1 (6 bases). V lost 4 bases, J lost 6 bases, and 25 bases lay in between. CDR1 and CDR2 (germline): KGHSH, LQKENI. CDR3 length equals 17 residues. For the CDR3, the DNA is TGTGCCAGCTCACTGCAAGGGACACCCGTTTCCCATATCGAGCAGTACTTC. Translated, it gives CASSLQGTPVSHIEQYF.

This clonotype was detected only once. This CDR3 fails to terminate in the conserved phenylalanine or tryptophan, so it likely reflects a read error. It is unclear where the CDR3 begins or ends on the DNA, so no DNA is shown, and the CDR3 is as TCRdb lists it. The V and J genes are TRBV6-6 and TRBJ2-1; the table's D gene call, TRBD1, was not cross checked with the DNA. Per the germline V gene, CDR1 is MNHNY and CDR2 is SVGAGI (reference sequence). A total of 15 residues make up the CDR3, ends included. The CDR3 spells CASSSSGAGSNEHFI.

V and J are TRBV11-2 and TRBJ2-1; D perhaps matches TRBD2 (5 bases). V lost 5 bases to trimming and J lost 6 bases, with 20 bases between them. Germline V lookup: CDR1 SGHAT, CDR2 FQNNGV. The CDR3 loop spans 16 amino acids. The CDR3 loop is CASSVLAGMQSNEQFF. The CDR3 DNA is TGTGCCAGCAGCGTATTGGCGGGTATGCAAAGCAATGAGCAGTTCTTC.

CDR3 DNA sequence: TGTGCCACCAGCAGAGAGAGGGGTGAGCAGTTCTTC. Its protein product is CATSRERGEQFF. The chain couples TRBV15 to TRBJ2-1; tentatively, D is TRBD1 or TRBD2 (5 bases each). Trimming stripped 0 bases from V and 9 bases from J, with 6 bases between. The germline CDR1 and CDR2 sequences are LNHNV and YYDKDF (reference sequence). The CDR3 has 12 residues.

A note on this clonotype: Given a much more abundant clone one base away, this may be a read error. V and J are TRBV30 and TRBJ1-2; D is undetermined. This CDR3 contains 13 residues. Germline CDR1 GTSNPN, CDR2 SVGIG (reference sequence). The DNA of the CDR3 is TGTGTCTGGATAGGTGGCAGTAACTATGGCTACACCTTC. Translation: CVWIGGSNYGYTF.

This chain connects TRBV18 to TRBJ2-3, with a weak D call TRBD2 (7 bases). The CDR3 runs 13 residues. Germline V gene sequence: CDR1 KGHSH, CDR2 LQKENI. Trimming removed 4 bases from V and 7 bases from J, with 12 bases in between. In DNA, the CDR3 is TGTGCCAGCTCACAAGGGAGGGGGAATACGCAGTATTTT. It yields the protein CASSQGRGNTQYF.

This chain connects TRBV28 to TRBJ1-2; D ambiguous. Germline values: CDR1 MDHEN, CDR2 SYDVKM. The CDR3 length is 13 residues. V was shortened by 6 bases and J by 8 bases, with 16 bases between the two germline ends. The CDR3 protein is CASSQSFSFGYTF. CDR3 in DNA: TGTGCCAGCAGCCAAAGCTTCTCCTTCGGCTACACCTTC.

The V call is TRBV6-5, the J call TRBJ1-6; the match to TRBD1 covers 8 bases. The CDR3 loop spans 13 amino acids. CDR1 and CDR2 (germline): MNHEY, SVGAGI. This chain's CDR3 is CVSRGLDNSPLHF. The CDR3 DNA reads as TGTGTGAGCAGGGGGCTCGATAATTCACCCCTCCACTTT.

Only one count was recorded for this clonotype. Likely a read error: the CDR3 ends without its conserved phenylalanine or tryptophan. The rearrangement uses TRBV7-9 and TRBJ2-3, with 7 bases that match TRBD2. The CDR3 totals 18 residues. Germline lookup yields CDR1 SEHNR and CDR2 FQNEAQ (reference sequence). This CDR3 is CDSSSWTRGRASTDTQYY. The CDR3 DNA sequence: TGTGACAGCAGCTCCTGGACTAGAGGGAGGGCTAGCACAGATACGCAGTATTAT.

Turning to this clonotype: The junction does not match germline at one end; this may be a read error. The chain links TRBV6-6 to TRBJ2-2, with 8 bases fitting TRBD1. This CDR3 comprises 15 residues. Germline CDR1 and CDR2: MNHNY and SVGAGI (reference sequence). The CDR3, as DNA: TGTGTCAGCAGTCACCGGGACAGGAACACCGGGGAGCTGTCTTTT. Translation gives CVSSHRDRNTGELSF.

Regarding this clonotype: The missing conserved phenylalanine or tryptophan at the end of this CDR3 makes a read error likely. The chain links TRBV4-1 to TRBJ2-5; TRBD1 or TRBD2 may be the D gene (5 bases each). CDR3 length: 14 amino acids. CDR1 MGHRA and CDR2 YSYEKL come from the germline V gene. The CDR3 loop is CDSSQQWGQETQYL. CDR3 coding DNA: TGCGACAGCAGCCAACAGTGGGGGCAAGAGACCCAGTACCTC.

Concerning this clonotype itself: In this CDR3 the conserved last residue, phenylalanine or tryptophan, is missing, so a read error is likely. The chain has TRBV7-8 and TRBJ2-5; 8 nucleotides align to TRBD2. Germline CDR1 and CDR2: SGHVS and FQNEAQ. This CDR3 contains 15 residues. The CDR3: CVSSPTGGVQETQYS. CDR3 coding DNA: TGTGTCAGCAGCCCCACGGGAGGGGTCCAAGAGACCCAGTACTCA.

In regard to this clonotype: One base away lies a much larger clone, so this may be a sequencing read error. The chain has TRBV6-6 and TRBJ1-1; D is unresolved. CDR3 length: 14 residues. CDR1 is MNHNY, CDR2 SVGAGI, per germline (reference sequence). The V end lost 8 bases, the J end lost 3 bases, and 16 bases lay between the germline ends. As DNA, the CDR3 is TGTGCCAGCCGCCTAATTGTGAAAGACACTGAAGCTTTCTTT. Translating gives CASRLIVKDTEAFF.

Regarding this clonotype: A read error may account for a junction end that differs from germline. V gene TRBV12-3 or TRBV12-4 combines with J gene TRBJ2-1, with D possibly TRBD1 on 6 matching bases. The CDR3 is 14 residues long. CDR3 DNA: TGTGCCGGCAGTTTGCAGGGGTCCTACTATGAGCAGTTCTTC. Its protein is CAGSLQGSYYEQFF.

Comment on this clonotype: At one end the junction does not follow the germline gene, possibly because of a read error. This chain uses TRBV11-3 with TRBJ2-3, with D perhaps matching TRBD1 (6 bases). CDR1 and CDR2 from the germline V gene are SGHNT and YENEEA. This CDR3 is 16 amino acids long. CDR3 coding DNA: TGTGTCAGCAGCTTAGAGGGTACAGGGAACACAGATACGCAGTATTTT. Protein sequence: CVSSLEGTGNTDTQYF.

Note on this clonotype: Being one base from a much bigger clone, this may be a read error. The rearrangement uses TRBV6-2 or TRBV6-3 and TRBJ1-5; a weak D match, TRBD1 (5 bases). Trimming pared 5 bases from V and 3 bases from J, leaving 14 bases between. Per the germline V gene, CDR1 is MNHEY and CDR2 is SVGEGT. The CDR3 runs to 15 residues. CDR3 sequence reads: CASSPEGSHNQPQHF. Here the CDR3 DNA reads TGTGCCAGCAGTCCCGAGGGGAGCCACAATCAGCCCCAGCATTTT.